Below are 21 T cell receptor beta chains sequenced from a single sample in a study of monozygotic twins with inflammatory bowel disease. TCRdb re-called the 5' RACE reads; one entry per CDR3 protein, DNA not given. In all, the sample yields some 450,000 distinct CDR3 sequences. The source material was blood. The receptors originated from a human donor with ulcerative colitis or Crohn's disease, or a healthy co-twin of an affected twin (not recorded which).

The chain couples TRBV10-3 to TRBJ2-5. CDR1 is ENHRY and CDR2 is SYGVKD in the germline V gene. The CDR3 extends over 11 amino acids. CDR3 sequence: CAISASETQYF.

The chain's CDR3 is CAIRRQGAIYEQYF. J is TRBJ2-7 and V is TRBV10-3; TCRdb returns TRBD1, unconfirmable since there is no DNA. Germline-derived CDR1 and CDR2 are ENHRY and SYGVKD. The CDR3 totals 14 residues.

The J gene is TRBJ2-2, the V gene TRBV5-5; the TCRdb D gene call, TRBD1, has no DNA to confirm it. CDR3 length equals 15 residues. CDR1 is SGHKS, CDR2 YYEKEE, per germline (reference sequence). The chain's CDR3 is CASSLSGAPTGELFF.

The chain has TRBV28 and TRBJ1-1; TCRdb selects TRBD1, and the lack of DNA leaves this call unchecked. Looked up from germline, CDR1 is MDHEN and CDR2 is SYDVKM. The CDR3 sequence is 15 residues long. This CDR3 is CASSPPGGMNTEAFF.

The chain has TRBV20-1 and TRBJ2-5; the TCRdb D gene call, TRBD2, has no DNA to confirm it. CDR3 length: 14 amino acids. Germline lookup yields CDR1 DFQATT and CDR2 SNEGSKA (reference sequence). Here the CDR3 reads CSATSGGAGETQYF.

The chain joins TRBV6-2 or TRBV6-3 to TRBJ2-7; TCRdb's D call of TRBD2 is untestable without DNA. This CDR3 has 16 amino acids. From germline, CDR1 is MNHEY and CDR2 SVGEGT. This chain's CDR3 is CASSPEAGGLSYEQYF.

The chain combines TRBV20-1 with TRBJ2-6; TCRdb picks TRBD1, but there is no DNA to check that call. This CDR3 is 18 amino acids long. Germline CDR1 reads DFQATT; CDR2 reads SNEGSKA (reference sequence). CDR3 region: CSARPLAGGPGGANVLTF.

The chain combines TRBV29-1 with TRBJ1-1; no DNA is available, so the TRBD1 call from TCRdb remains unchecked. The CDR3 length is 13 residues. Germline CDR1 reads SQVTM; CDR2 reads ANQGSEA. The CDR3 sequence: CSASWSGYTEAFF.

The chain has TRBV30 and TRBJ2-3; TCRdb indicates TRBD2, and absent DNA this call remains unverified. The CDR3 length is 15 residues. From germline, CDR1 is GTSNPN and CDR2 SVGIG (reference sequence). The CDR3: CAWSVPREGADTQYF.

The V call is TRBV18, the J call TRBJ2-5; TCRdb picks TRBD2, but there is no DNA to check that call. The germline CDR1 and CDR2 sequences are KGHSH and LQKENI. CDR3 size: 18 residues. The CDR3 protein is CASSPARTSGRIGETQYF.

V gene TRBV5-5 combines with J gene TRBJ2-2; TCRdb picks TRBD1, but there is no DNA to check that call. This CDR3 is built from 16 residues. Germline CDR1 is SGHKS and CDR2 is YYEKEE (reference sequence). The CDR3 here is CASSYPKTGVTGELFF.

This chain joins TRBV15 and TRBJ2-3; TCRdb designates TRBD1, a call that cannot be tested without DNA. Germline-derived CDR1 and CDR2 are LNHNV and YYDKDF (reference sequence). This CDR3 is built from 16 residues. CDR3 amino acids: CATSRDLPPGTDTQYF.

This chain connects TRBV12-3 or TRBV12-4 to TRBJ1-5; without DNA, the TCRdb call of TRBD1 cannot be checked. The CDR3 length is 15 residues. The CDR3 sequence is CASSRDRGDNQPQHF.

This chain's CDR3 is CASSLAAGGPIREQFF. This chain connects TRBV7-8 to TRBJ2-1; TCRdb's D call of TRBD2 is untestable without DNA. Germline V CDR1 and CDR2: SGHVS, FQNEAQ. The CDR3 is 16 residues long.

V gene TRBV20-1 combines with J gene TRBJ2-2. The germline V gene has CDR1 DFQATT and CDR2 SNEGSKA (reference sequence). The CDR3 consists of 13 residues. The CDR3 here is CSATAADTGELFF.

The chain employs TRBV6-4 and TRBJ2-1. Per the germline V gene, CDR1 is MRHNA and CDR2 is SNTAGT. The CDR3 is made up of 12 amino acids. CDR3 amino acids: CASSDFKGEQFF.

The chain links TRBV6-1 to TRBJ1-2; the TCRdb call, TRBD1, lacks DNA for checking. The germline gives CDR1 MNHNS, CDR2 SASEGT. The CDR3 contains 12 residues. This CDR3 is CASSERPGGYTF.

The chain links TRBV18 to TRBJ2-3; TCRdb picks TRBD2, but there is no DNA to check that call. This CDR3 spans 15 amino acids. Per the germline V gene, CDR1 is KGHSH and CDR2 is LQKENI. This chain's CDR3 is CASSPQREVTDTQYF.

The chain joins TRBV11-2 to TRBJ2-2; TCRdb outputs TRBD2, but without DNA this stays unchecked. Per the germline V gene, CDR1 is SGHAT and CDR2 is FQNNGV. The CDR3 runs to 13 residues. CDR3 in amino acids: CASSPSGRGELFF.

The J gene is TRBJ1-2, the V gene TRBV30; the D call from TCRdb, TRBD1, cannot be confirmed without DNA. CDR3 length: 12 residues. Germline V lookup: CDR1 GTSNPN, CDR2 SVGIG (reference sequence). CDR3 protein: CACARGDYGYTF.

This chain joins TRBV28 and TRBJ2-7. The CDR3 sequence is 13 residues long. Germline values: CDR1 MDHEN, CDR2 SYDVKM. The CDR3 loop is CASSSGSSHEQYF.